Here is one T cell receptor beta chain with its context. This clone was observed a handful of times. This clone's antigen is unknown. Base qualities were left out, and no much larger clone turns up one base away. The sample is drawn from a study of CD4+ T cells in melanoma (dated by TCRdb to 2022 to 2024). For the study in its entirety: Neoantigen-specific CD4+ T cells in human melanoma were what the study investigated. Beyond this particular receptor, the publication reports: Neoantigen-specific CD4+ T cells in melanoma were reported to show diverse differentiation states. Neoantigen-specific CD4+ T cells were reported to be correlated with the function of CD8+ T cells, macrophages and B cells.

The donors were melanoma patients. V is pared back by 5 bases and J by 5 bases, with 6 bases lying between the germline termini. The CDR3 goes from the cysteine to the phenylalanine over 12 residues. Of the read, only the CDR3 DNA is kept; its 36 bases are in frame from base 1. Taken from the germline V gene, the CDR1 and CDR2 loops are WSHSY and SAAADI. Libraries were prepared through the immunoSEQ multiplex PCR assay. TCRdb mirrors the immuneACCESS table, restricted to in-frame sequences. Some clones are absent from its copies; in checked studies, under half trace to an unresolved V gene, and the reason for the others is unknown. In this sample the table shows around 7,000 clones, 45% to 55% of which occur a single time. The top ten clonotypes cover less than 20% of the sample.

This TCR was recovered from a human donor with melanoma. The chain couples TRBV10-2 to TRBJ2-2, with no confidently assigned D gene. The material sequenced was cells from a culture (not recorded whether cultured in vitro). The CDR3 in this case is CASSQTTGELFF. The DNA is as follows: TGCGCCAGCAGTCAGACGACCGGGGAGCTGTTTTTT.